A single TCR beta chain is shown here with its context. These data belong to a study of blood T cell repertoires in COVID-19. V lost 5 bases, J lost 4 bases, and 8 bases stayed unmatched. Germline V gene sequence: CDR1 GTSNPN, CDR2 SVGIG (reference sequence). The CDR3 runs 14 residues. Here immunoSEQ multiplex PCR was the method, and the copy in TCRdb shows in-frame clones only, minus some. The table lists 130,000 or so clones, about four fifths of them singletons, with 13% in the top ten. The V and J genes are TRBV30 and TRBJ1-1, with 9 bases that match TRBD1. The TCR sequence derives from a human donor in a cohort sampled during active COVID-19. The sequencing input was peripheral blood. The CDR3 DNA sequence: TGTGCCTGGGGTCGAACAGGGGGCCTCACTGAAGCTTTCTTT. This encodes CAWGRTGGLTEAFF.